The 22 T cell receptor beta chains below all came from one sample that was sequenced in a study of CD8 T cells in ankylosing spondylitis. Each CDR3 protein gets one entry after TCRdb re-called the 5' RACE reads with MiXCR. This table holds about 200,000 distinct CDR3 sequences, 9.5% to 15% found once. Sequencing used blood, either unsorted or a sorted T cell fraction (not recorded which). These receptors all come from a male donor with ankylosing spondylitis or in good health (not recorded which).

This clonotype was seen a few times. The rearrangement links TRBV7-9 to TRBJ2-5; D ambiguous. The CDR3 extends over 15 amino acids. The V end lost 5 bases, the J end lost 5 bases, and 18 bases lay between the germline ends. Germline CDR1 reads SEHNR; CDR2 reads FQNEAQ (reference sequence). CDR3 sequence (DNA): TGTGCCAGCAGCACACTAATGTCCTTAACGGAGACCCAGTACTTC. Translated: CASSTLMSLTETQYF.

This clonotype was detected a few times. The genes are TRBV20-1 and TRBJ2-1; TRBD2 is a possible D gene (6 bases). The germline V and J ends were trimmed by 0 bases and 5 bases, with 17 bases remaining between them. Germline loops: CDR1 DFQATT, CDR2 SNEGSKA (reference sequence). The CDR3 length is 16 residues. The CDR3 is CSARDPTSSPNNEQFF. The CDR3 DNA reads as TGCAGTGCTAGAGATCCCACTAGCTCCCCTAACAATGAGCAGTTCTTC.

The rearrangement uses TRBV5-6 and TRBJ2-7, with 11 bases lining up with TRBD2. Germline V CDR1 and CDR2: SGHDT, YYEEEE. CDR3 length: 20 amino acids. V shed 1 base and J 1 base; nucleotides not matched to a gene: 16. CDR3 in DNA: TGTGCCAGCAGCTTGCAATGGCGGCTAGCGGGAGGATTAGGATCCTACGAGCAGTACTTC. Its translation is CASSLQWRLAGGLGSYEQYF.

This clonotype was detected only a few times. The chain combines TRBV12-3 or TRBV12-4 with TRBJ1-1; no definite D call. V shed 5 bases and J shed 1 base, with 8 bases lying between them. The CDR3 sequence is 13 residues long. The CDR3 DNA reads TGTGCCAGCAGTGACGCAGGGAACACTGAAGCTTTCTTT. Protein product: CASSDAGNTEAFF.

The table lists this clonotype with many counts. V is TRBV11-2 and J is TRBJ2-1; TRBD2 is a possible D gene (5 bases). The CDR3 is made up of 13 amino acids. V dropped 10 bases and J dropped 5 bases, with 15 bases sitting between them. Germline CDR1 and CDR2: SGHAT and FQNNGV. CDR3 region: CAIRQASHNEQFF. For the CDR3, the DNA is TGTGCCATTCGACAAGCTAGCCACAATGAGCAGTTCTTC.

This clonotype was counted many times. V usage is TRBV5-1 and J usage is TRBJ1-1; D unclear. This CDR3 has 15 residues. Per germline, CDR1 SGHRS and CDR2 YFSETQ. The V and J ends lost 0 bases and 1 base respectively, with 10 bases between them. The CDR3 region has the DNA TGCGCCAGCAGCTTGGATGCGGCACCGAACACTGAAGCTTTCTTT. Encoded protein: CASSLDAAPNTEAFF.

The chain employs TRBV20-1 and TRBJ2-3; 10 bases line up with TRBD2. Germline CDR1 is DFQATT and CDR2 is SNEGSKA (reference sequence). The CDR3 is 14 residues long. V shed 6 bases, J shed 3 bases, and the junction held 6 bases outside the gene matches. The DNA for the CDR3 is TGCAGTGCCTCGACTAGCGGGCGAACAGATACGCAGTATTTT. Amino acid sequence: CSASTSGRTDTQYF.

The J gene is TRBJ2-1, the V gene TRBV7-9; TRBD2 matches at 11 bases. J was trimmed by 4 bases and V by 2 bases; bases with no gene match: 7. Germline CDR1 and CDR2: SEHNR and FQNEAQ (reference sequence). This CDR3 comprises 17 residues. The CDR3 is CASSLSSGGSIYNEQFF. The DNA of the CDR3 is TGTGCCAGCAGCTTATCTAGCGGGGGGTCAATTTACAATGAGCAGTTCTTC. The variable domain in full, completed from reference TRBV7-9 and TRBJ2-1, reads DTGVSQNPRHKITKRGQNVTFRCDPISEHNRLYWYRQTLGQGPEFLTYFQNEAQLEKSRLLSDRFSAERPKGSFSTLEIQRTEQGDSAMYLCASSLSSGGSIYNEQFFGPGTRLTVL.

Only a few counts were recorded for this clonotype. The V gene is TRBV29-1, the J gene TRBJ1-2, with TRBD1 matching over 8 bases. CDR3 length: 15 amino acids. Germline lookup yields CDR1 SQVTM and CDR2 ANQGSEA. After removal of 4 bases from V and 2 bases from J, the junction contained 9 bases not matched to a gene. CDR3 residues: CSVGTGQESNYGYTF. The CDR3 nucleotides read TGCAGCGTTGGAACGGGACAGGAATCCAACTATGGCTACACCTTC.

This clonotype has only a few counts. V gene TRBV5-1 combines with J gene TRBJ2-3, with D possibly being TRBD1 (5 bases). V was cut by 4 bases and J by 3 bases, with 15 bases left in between. This CDR3 is 15 amino acids long. Germline lookup yields CDR1 SGHRS and CDR2 YFSETQ. CDR3 protein: CASSPRAYRTDTQYF. Here the CDR3 DNA reads TGCGCCAGCAGCCCCAGGGCCTATCGGACAGATACGCAGTATTTT.

In this sample, this clonotype turned up a few times. The chain combines TRBV4-1 with TRBJ1-1; perhaps TRBD1 as D (5 bases). Trimming stripped 2 bases from V and 3 bases from J, with 10 bases between. The CDR3 is 14 residues long. Germline CDR1 reads MGHRA; CDR2 reads YSYEKL. The CDR3 DNA reads as TGCGCCAGCAGCCAACTCTCGACAGACACTGAAGCTTTCTTT. Translated: CASSQLSTDTEAFF.

The CDR3 DNA is TGCGCCAGCAGCTTGGCCCTGGGGGCATCTGAAGCTTTCTTT. Translating gives CASSLALGASEAFF. The chain is built from TRBV5-1 and TRBJ1-1, with D perhaps TRBD1 (6 bases). The CDR3 covers 14 residues. The V end was cut by 0 bases, the J end by 6 bases, with 12 bases between. Germline V gene sequence: CDR1 SGHRS, CDR2 YFSETQ.

There are a few counts of this clonotype. The genes are TRBV9 and TRBJ2-3; D might be TRBD2 (5 bases). The germline V gene has CDR1 SGDLS and CDR2 YYNGEE. CDR3 length: 15 residues. Trimming removed 0 bases at V and 4 bases at J, with 12 bases between. In nucleotides, the CDR3 is TGTGCCAGCAGCGTAGAGGGAGTAGACCCAGATACGCAGTATTTT. Residues: CASSVEGVDPDTQYF.

This clonotype appeared a few times. The rearrangement joins TRBV10-2 to TRBJ1-1; D remains unclear. The germline V gene has CDR1 WSHSY and CDR2 SAAADI. The CDR3 is 13 residues long. V was trimmed by 4 bases and J by 1 base, leaving 7 bases between them. The CDR3 bases are TGCGCCAGCAGTGTTCTGGAGAACACTGAAGCTTTCTTT. Amino acids: CASSVLENTEAFF.

This clonotype was picked up one time. This may be a read error, as it is one base from a much larger clone. The V and J genes are TRBV4-1 and TRBJ2-2, with D perhaps TRBD1 or TRBD2 (5 bases each). The CDR3 covers 13 residues. Deletions cut 1 base from V and 10 bases from J, with 10 bases between. Looked up from germline, CDR1 is MGHRA and CDR2 is YSYEKL. This CDR3 reads CASSQGGDAELFF. Written as DNA, the CDR3 is TGCGCCAGCAGCCAAGGAGGGGACGCGGAGCTGTTTTTT.

In its sample, this clonotype was seen many times. The chain recombines TRBV4-1 with TRBJ2-2; 11 bases are shared with TRBD1. CDR3 length equals 15 residues. Trimming cost V 6 bases and J 6 bases; bases outside gene matches: 6. The germline V gene has CDR1 MGHRA and CDR2 YSYEKL. The CDR3 is CASRLGQGAAGELFF. For the CDR3, the DNA is TGCGCCAGCAGACTAGGACAGGGGGCCGCCGGGGAGCTGTTTTTT.

This clonotype was counted only a few times. The V call is TRBV6-1, the J call TRBJ2-2, with D hard to call. CDR1 MNHNS and CDR2 SASEGT come from the germline V gene. The CDR3 has 15 residues. The V and J ends lost 6 bases and 4 bases respectively, with 15 bases between them. The DNA for the CDR3 is TGTGCCAGCAGCCCTTACAGTTTGGGCACCGGGGAGCTGTTTTTT. This sequence encodes CASSPYSLGTGELFF.

The rearrangement links TRBV12-3 or TRBV12-4 to TRBJ1-1; 8 nucleotides match TRBD1. V lost 7 bases to trimming and J lost 7 bases; unmatched junction nucleotides: 2. The CDR3 extends over 11 amino acids. The CDR3 here is CASTGTGEAFF. Written as DNA, the CDR3 is TGTGCCAGCACTGGGACAGGTGAAGCTTTCTTT.

The rearrangement joins TRBV20-1 to TRBJ1-1; unclear D gene. In germline, CDR1 is DFQATT, CDR2 SNEGSKA (reference sequence). The germline V and J ends were trimmed by 2 bases and 1 base, with 8 bases remaining between them. The CDR3 consists of 13 residues. Written as DNA, the CDR3 is TGCAGTGCTAGAAACGTTCAGAACACTGAAGCTTTCTTT. Translating gives CSARNVQNTEAFF.

Only a few counts were recorded for this clonotype. The V and J genes are TRBV30 and TRBJ2-3, with 7 bases lining up with TRBD2. Germline CDR1 reads GTSNPN; CDR2 reads SVGIG (reference sequence). V shed 5 bases and J 0 bases; nucleotides not matched to a gene: 2. There are 13 residues in the CDR3. The DNA of the CDR3 is TGTGCCTGGGGGCGGGGGAGCACAGATACGCAGTATTTT. This gives the protein CAWGRGSTDTQYF.

The gene calls are TRBV3-1 and TRBJ2-1, with D perhaps matching TRBD2 (6 bases). The germline gives CDR1 LGHDT, CDR2 YNNKEL (reference sequence). The V and J ends lost 7 bases and 3 bases respectively, with 10 bases between them. The length of the CDR3 is 13 residues. CDR3 DNA: TGTGCCAGCAAGCCTAGCGACTACAATGAGCAGTTCTTC. Amino acids: CASKPSDYNEQFF.

This clonotype was found a few times. The chain uses TRBV14 and TRBJ2-5; perhaps D is TRBD1 or TRBD2 (5 bases each). The germline V gene encodes CDR1 SGHDN and CDR2 FVKESK. This CDR3 has 17 residues. The V end was cut by 1 base, the J end by 4 bases, with 19 bases between. The CDR3 here is CASSQAGRKAGIETQYF. CDR3 DNA: TGTGCCAGCAGCCAAGCGGGGCGGAAGGCGGGTATAGAGACCCAGTACTTC.